What follows are 17 T cell receptor beta chains derived from one specimen sequenced in a study of CD8+CD57+ T cells in acquired aplastic anemia. Genomic DNA was employed as the template in profiling TCR beta VDJ and CDR3. TCRdb ran MiXCR on the reads and lists one entry per CDR3 protein. The sample has around 200,000 distinct CDR3 sequences; roughly 50% are singletons. Patients chosen for sequencing had CD8+CD57+ cells that had expanded, as shown by flow cytometry. Specimen: sorted CD4+, CD8+, or CD8+CD57+ T cells (not recorded which) from PBMCs. These receptors were collected from a human donor with aplastic anemia.

This clonotype was picked up many times. The V gene is TRBV2, the J gene TRBJ1-2; no clear D gene. The germline V and J ends were trimmed by 5 bases and 6 bases, with 19 bases remaining between them. The germline gives CDR1 SNHLY, CDR2 FYNNEI. The CDR3 covers 15 residues. The CDR3 DNA reads TGTGCCAGCAGTCAGGAGGGAGGGCGTCGGGATGGCTACACCTTC. Its protein product is CASSQEGGRRDGYTF. Full variable domain (remainder filled in from reference TRBV2 and TRBJ1-2): EPEVTQTPSHQVTQMGQEVILRCVPISNHLYFYWYRQILGQKVEFLVSFYNNEISEKSEIFDDQFSVERPDGSNFTLKIRSTKLEDSAMYFCASSQEGGRRDGYTFGSGTRLTVV.

This clonotype was seen a few times. The chain recombines TRBV2 with TRBJ1-1; no clear D. V was pared by 7 bases and J by 0 bases, with 15 bases between. The V gene's germline CDR1 is SNHLY and CDR2 FYNNEI. The CDR3 has 15 residues. This chain's CDR3 is CASMDPTGMNTEAFF. As DNA, the CDR3 is TGTGCCAGCATGGACCCTACGGGGATGAACACTGAAGCTTTCTTT.

This clonotype showed up many times. This sequence joins TRBV6-1 and TRBJ1-5; 7 bases fit TRBD1. This CDR3 has 15 amino acids. CDR1 is MNHNS and CDR2 is SASEGT in the germline V gene. J gave up 2 bases and V 2 bases, and 3 bases lay outside the gene matches. This chain's CDR3 is CASSESGGRNQPQHF. The CDR3 DNA follows: TGTGCCAGCAGTGAATCAGGGGGACGCAATCAGCCCCAGCATTTT.

This clonotype occurred many times. With a much larger clone just one base away, this may be a read error. The chain joins TRBV2 to TRBJ1-1, with D possibly matching TRBD1 (5 bases). This CDR3 is 14 amino acids long. V shed 3 bases and J shed 3 bases, with 11 bases lying between them. Germline V gene data show CDR1 as SNHLY and CDR2 as FYNNEI. The CDR3 sequence is CASSEPGPYTEAFF. CDR3 bases: TGTGCCAGCAGTGAGCCGGGACCGTACACTGAAGCTTTCTTT.

The gene calls are TRBV7-9 and TRBJ2-7, with D perhaps matching TRBD1 (5 bases). Per germline, CDR1 SEHNR and CDR2 FQNEAQ (reference sequence). V was cut by 1 base and J by 6 bases, with 13 bases left in between. The CDR3 is 14 residues long. The chain's CDR3 is CASSLVALGLEQYF. CDR3 DNA sequence: TGTGCCAGCAGCTTAGTCGCCCTGGGGCTCGAGCAGTACTTC.

V gene TRBV12-3 or TRBV12-4 combines with J gene TRBJ2-5; no reliable D call. This CDR3 is built from 14 residues. The DNA of the CDR3 is TGTGTCTGCAGTTTAAGTAGGGCTGGGGAGACCCAGTACTTC. Translating it yields CVCSLSRAGETQYF.

This clonotype was picked up a small number of times. V usage is TRBV6-1 and J usage is TRBJ2-1; 9 bases agree with TRBD2. The CDR3 has 16 residues. Unmatched junction bases numbered 15, after V lost 8 bases and J lost 7 bases. Per the germline V gene, CDR1 is MNHNS and CDR2 is SASEGT. CDR3 amino acids: CASSPLAGSLGNEQFF. CDR3 coding DNA: TGTGCCAGCTCACCCCTAGCGGGAAGCTTAGGGAATGAGCAGTTCTTC.

The V call is TRBV7-6, the J call TRBJ2-7, with 12 bases fitting TRBD1. V gave up 3 bases and J gave up 6 bases; unmatched junction bases: 6. The CDR3 sequence is 15 residues long. Germline loops: CDR1 SGHVS, CDR2 FNYEAQ. In DNA form, the CDR3 reads TGTGCCAGCAGCTTCTCAGGGACAGGGGGCGCCGAGCAGTACTTC. It is translated as CASSFSGTGGAEQYF.

The gene calls are TRBV25-1 and TRBJ1-2; the D is unclear. The germline V gene has CDR1 MGHDK and CDR2 SYGVNS. This CDR3 spans 14 amino acids. Trimming left V 5 bases short and J 4 bases short, with 14 bases between. The CDR3 region has the DNA TGTGCCAGCAGTCTTCATGAGTGGGCCTATGGCTACACCTTC. Residues: CASSLHEWAYGYTF.

This clonotype has a count of ten or more. The chain combines TRBV20-1 with TRBJ1-1; D not resolved. Germline V gives CDR1 DFQATT, CDR2 SNEGSKA (reference sequence). The CDR3 is 14 amino acids. The germline V and J ends were trimmed by 0 bases and 8 bases, with 16 bases remaining between them. The CDR3 DNA reads as TGCAGTGCTAGAGAAGTGTCAGGCCCGCGGGAAGCTTTCTTT. It yields the protein CSAREVSGPREAFF.

V is TRBV10-3 and J is TRBJ2-5; a weak D match, TRBD2 (5 bases). The germline V and J ends were trimmed by 2 bases and 1 base, with 5 bases remaining between them. The CDR3 sequence is 13 residues long. The V gene's germline CDR1 is ENHRY and CDR2 SYGVKD. DNA for the CDR3: TGTGCCATCAGTGAGGCGGGCCAAGAGACCCAGTACTTC. Protein product: CAISEAGQETQYF.

The gene calls are TRBV5-8 and TRBJ2-5; unclear D gene. The germline CDR1 and CDR2 sequences are SGHTS and YDEGEE. V was cut by 4 bases and J by 5 bases, with 12 bases left in between. This CDR3 has 13 residues. The CDR3 sequence is CASSPPAQETQYF. The DNA for the CDR3 is TGTGCCAGCAGCCCCCCCGCCCAGGAGACCCAGTACTTC.

This clonotype was recorded at least ten times. J is TRBJ1-1 and V is TRBV12-3 or TRBV12-4, with D possibly matching TRBD1 (6 bases). There are 15 residues in the CDR3. The V gene lost 6 bases and the J gene lost 4 bases, with 18 bases spanning the gap. CDR3 nucleotide sequence: TGTGCCAGCAGCTTGGAAGGGGGATCGGGCACTGAAGCTTTCTTT. It specifies CASSLEGGSGTEAFF.

The chain links TRBV20-1 to TRBJ2-1, with D tentatively TRBD2 (5 bases). The germline gives CDR1 DFQATT, CDR2 SNEGSKA (reference sequence). CDR3 length: 16 residues. Trimming left V 2 bases short and J 0 bases short, with 14 bases between. CDR3 in DNA: TGCAGTGCTAGACCCGAGCGGAGGAGCTCCTACAATGAGCAGTTCTTC. Amino acid sequence: CSARPERRSSYNEQFF.

The gene calls are TRBV19 and TRBJ1-3; 8 bases align to TRBD1. CDR1 LNHDA and CDR2 SQIVND come from the germline V gene (reference sequence). The CDR3 consists of 15 residues. V lost 6 bases and J lost 5; bases outside the gene matches: 9. The CDR3 DNA follows: TGTGCCAGTAGCGTGGGACAGGACCTGAGAAACACCATATATTTT. As protein: CASSVGQDLRNTIYF.

This clonotype has ten or more counts. The chain uses TRBV12-3 or TRBV12-4 and TRBJ1-6, with a weak D call TRBD1 (6 bases). The CDR3 is 14 residues long. The germline V and J ends were trimmed by 2 bases and 10 bases, with 12 bases remaining between them. DNA for the CDR3: TGTGCCAGCAGTTTACAGGGGTTCGTCTCACCCCTCCACTTT. The encoded protein is CASSLQGFVSPLHF.

In this sample, this clonotype turned up many times. The chain employs TRBV20-1 and TRBJ1-2; 7 nucleotides line up with TRBD1. V shed 2 bases and J 8 bases; nucleotides not matched to a gene: 2. From germline, CDR1 is DFQATT and CDR2 SNEGSKA (reference sequence). This CDR3 comprises 11 residues. The CDR3 loop reads CSARYRGGYTF. The CDR3 DNA follows: TGCAGTGCTAGATACAGGGGAGGCTACACCTTC.